A selection of T cell receptor beta chains follows, all from one sample in a study of post-analysis software for immune sequencing data. TCRdb independently ran MiXCR on the PCR reads; one entry per CDR3 protein. The table has hundreds of thousands of distinct CDR3 sequences, around 27% seen once. The specimen sequenced was blood. These receptors originate from a girl aged 5-17 years with multiple sclerosis. CDR3s include the opening cysteine and the closing phenylalanine or tryptophan. The D gene is left open where the match is weak. Size tells how often a clone was seen (once, few, many) or the class of an expanded clone, and some rows leave it out.

V gene	D gene	clone size	J gene	CDR3 DNA	CDR3 protein
TRBV7-2	-	few	TRBJ2-1	TGTGCCACTAACACTGCCACTGGCTCCTACAATGAGCAGTTCTTC	CATNTATGSYNEQFF
TRBV10-3	TRBD2	many	TRBJ2-7	TGTGCCATCACGGCGGGGGTCTCCTACGAGCAGTACTTC	CAITAGVSYEQYF
TRBV9	TRBD1	few	TRBJ2-1	TGTGCCAGCAGCGTAGGGGGACAGCGCAATGAGCAGTTCTTC	CASSVGGQRNEQFF
TRBV3-1	-	few	TRBJ2-5	TGTGCCAGCAGCCAAGAGCCGGGGATGCAGGAGACCCAGTACTTC	CASSQEPGMQETQYF
TRBV7-2	TRBD2	-	TRBJ2-7	TGTGCCAGCAGCTCCCGAGGCGGGAGGGGCTACGAGCAGTACTTC	CASSSRGGRGYEQYF
TRBV5-1	-	-	TRBJ2-4	TGCGCCAGCAGCTCTGGGGGGGGGCAAAACATTCAGTACTTC	CASSSGGGQNIQYF
TRBV10-3	-	-	TRBJ1-2	TGTGCCATCAGTGGGGAGCAGGGCACGCTTTATGGCCACACCTTC	CAISGEQGTLYGHTF
TRBV4-1	TRBD1	-	TRBJ1-5	TGCGCCAGCAGGCCGACAGGGGGAGGGCAGCCCCAGCATTTT	CASRPTGGGQPQHF
TRBV4-1	-	-	TRBJ2-1	TGCGCCAGCAGCCTCGTGCCGTTACTCCCTGGGCTTAATGAGCAGTTCTTC	CASSLVPLLPGLNEQFF
TRBV11-2	TRBD1	-	TRBJ2-7	TGTGCCAGCAGCAAACGAATTCCGGGACAGGCGGTCTACGAGCAGTACTTC	CASSKRIPGQAVYEQYF
TRBV6-2/TRBV6-3	TRBD2	-	TRBJ2-7	TGTGCCAGCAGTAACCGGACTAGAAGAGCCTACGAGCAGTACTTC	CASSNRTRRAYEQYF
TRBV20-1	-	few	TRBJ1-6	TGCAGTGCATGGTCTAGCGGCAATTCACCCCTCCACTTT	CSAWSSGNSPLHF
TRBV6-5	TRBD1	many	TRBJ1-2	TGTGCCAGCAGTGTCACGACAGGGGCCTATGGCTACACCTTC	CASSVTTGAYGYTF
TRBV24-1	-	-	TRBJ1-2	TGTGCCACCAGTGATCCCCGGCAGGGTCTCGTCTATGGCTACACCTTC	CATSDPRQGLVYGYTF
TRBV5-5	-	-	TRBJ1-1	TGTGCCAGCAGCGACAGGATGAACACTGAAGCTTTCTTT	CASSDRMNTEAFF
TRBV11-2	-	-	TRBJ1-1	TGTGCCAGCAGCTTCACCCCAGGGAGGGGGAAGCACGGCACTGAAGCTTTCTTT	CASSFTPGRGKHGTEAFF
TRBV19	-	-	TRBJ1-2	TGTGCCAGTAGTAACCGGGGAGCACCTAACTATGGCTACACCTTC	CASSNRGAPNYGYTF
TRBV6-6	-	few	TRBJ2-5	TGTGCCAGCAGTTCCCCTTTCACGGGACTGCAAGAGACCCAGTACTTC	CASSSPFTGLQETQYF
TRBV20-1	TRBD2	-	TRBJ2-3	TGCAGTGCTAGGTCGGCTAGCGGGAGGTCAGATACGCAGTATTTT	CSARSASGRSDTQYF
TRBV7-9	TRBD2	few	TRBJ2-1	TGTGCCAGCAGCCCCTCGGGACTAGCGAGCTTCTACAATGAGCAGTTCTTC	CASSPSGLASFYNEQFF
TRBV29-1	TRBD1	-	TRBJ2-7	TGCAGCGTTGAAGGGACAGGGGATATTTACGAGCAGTACTTC	CSVEGTGDIYEQYF
TRBV2	-	-	TRBJ1-1	TGTGCCAGCAGTACAGACAGGACGAACACTGAAGCTTTCTTT	CASSTDRTNTEAFF
TRBV5-1	TRBD1	many	TRBJ2-1	TGCGCCAGCAGCTACCGGGACAGGGGAACCTACAATGAGCAGTTCTTC	CASSYRDRGTYNEQFF
TRBV20-1	TRBD2	-	TRBJ2-3	TGCAGTGCTAGAGCGCCTAGCGGGGGGGGATCGAGGGGCACAGATACGCAGTATTTT	CSARAPSGGGSRGTDTQYF
TRBV6-2/TRBV6-3	TRBD2	-	TRBJ2-2	TGTGCCAGCACCATAACTAGCGGCGCGAACACCGGGGAGCTGTTTTTT	CASTITSGANTGELFF
TRBV2	-	-	TRBJ1-1	TGTGCCAGCAGCGGGTCTCGCGGCACTGAAGCTTTCTTT	CASSGSRGTEAFF
TRBV12-5	-	few	TRBJ1-5	TGTGCTAGTGGTTTGGGCCTTAATCAGCCCCAGCATTTT	CASGLGLNQPQHF
TRBV12-3/TRBV12-4	-	-	TRBJ1-5	TGTGCCAGCAGTTTATCCCCAGGGCTGTTGCAGCCCCAGCATTTT	CASSLSPGLLQPQHF
TRBV28	TRBD1	-	TRBJ2-4	TGTGCCAGCAGCCAGGACAGGGGCCAAAACATTCAGTACTTC	CASSQDRGQNIQYF
TRBV6-5	-	few	TRBJ2-1	TGTGCCAGCAGTTACTTCCGGGGCAATGAGCAGTTCTTC	CASSYFRGNEQFF
TRBV5-1	TRBD1	-	TRBJ2-1	TGCGCCAGCAGCCCGGGACAGGGGGGTTACAATGAGCAGTTCTTC	CASSPGQGGYNEQFF
TRBV28	TRBD1	few	TRBJ2-7	TGTGCCAGCAGGTCCCAACAGGGGGCTTCCCCCTACGAGCAGTACTTC	CASRSQQGASPYEQYF
TRBV20-1	-	-	TRBJ2-1	TGCAGTGCTAGAATCGGGAATGAGCAGTTCTTC	CSARIGNEQFF
TRBV4-3	-	-	TRBJ2-7	TGCACCAGCAGCCGGAATGTAGCGGATAGCCCCTACGAGCAGTACTTC	CTSSRNVADSPYEQYF
TRBV2	-	-	TRBJ1-1	TGTGCCAGCAGTGAACGGGGACAATTAAAGGGTGTAGCTTTCTTT	CASSERGQLKGVAFF
TRBV20-1	TRBD2	once	TRBJ2-3	TGCAGTGCTGATAAACCGGGACTAAGCACAGATACGCAGTATTTT	CSADKPGLSTDTQYF
TRBV9	TRBD1	-	TRBJ2-5	TGTGCCAGCAGCACGCGGACAGGGGGCCAGGGAGAGACCCAGTACTTC	CASSTRTGGQGETQYF
TRBV6-5	TRBD2	few	TRBJ2-1	TGTGCCAGCAGTTACTCGGGACTAGCGGGAGTGGACGGGCAGTTCTTC	CASSYSGLAGVDGQFF
TRBV20-1	-	many	TRBJ2-1	TGCAGTGCTAGAGACAGGGGCTCCTACAATGAGCAGTTCTTC	CSARDRGSYNEQFF
TRBV9	-	few	TRBJ2-5	TGTGCCAGCAGCGTGGCGGAGGCAGGGCAAGAGACCCAGTACTTC	CASSVAEAGQETQYF
TRBV5-1	TRBD1	few	TRBJ1-2	TGCGCCAGCAGCCCGGACAGGGGGCTTGGCTACACCTTC	CASSPDRGLGYTF
TRBV11-2	TRBD1	once	TRBJ2-1	TGTGCCAGCAGCTCCCAACAGGGGGCAATTTACAATGAGCAGTTCTTC	CASSSQQGAIYNEQFF
TRBV6-1	TRBD1	few	TRBJ2-5	TGTGCCAGCAGTGCCCCGACAGGGGGCTCAGAGACCCAGTACTTC	CASSAPTGGSETQYF
TRBV9	-	-	TRBJ2-5	TGTGCCAGCAGCGTAGAGGGCAGACAAGAGGCCCAGTACTTC	CASSVEGRQEAQYF
TRBV14	-	-	TRBJ2-5	TGTGCCAGCAGCCAAGTCGGTCGTGGGGGCAGGGGAGAGACCCAGTACTTC	CASSQVGRGGRGETQYF
TRBV20-1	-	-	TRBJ2-3	TGCAGTGCTAGAGGGAGGGGCTTCACAGATACGCAGTATTTT	CSARGRGFTDTQYF
TRBV7-2	TRBD2	few	TRBJ2-5	TGTGCCAGCAGCTTAGGGACTAGCGGTAGGGAGACCCAGTACTTC	CASSLGTSGRETQYF
TRBV19	TRBD1	-	TRBJ1-5	TGTGCCAGTAGTATATGGGGACAGGGGGCTCAGCCCCAGCATTTT	CASSIWGQGAQPQHF
TRBV28	-	-	TRBJ2-7	TGTGCCAGCAGTTTAGCACAGTCCTACGAGCAGTACTTC	CASSLAQSYEQYF
TRBV27	TRBD1	-	TRBJ2-7	TGTGCCAGCGGACAGGGTGGTTACGAGCAGTACTTC	CASGQGGYEQYF
TRBV4-2	TRBD1	-	TRBJ2-3	TGTGCCAGCAGCCAAGATTCGGGGGACAGGGGGGTAGATACGCAGTATTTT	CASSQDSGDRGVDTQYF
TRBV6-5	TRBD2	-	TRBJ2-1	TGTGCCAGCAGTTACATTGCGGGAGAGTACAATGAGCAGTTCTTC	CASSYIAGEYNEQFF
TRBV29-1	-	few	TRBJ2-5	TGCAGCGCAAGAGGGGGGACCCTAGAGACCCAGTACTTC	CSARGGTLETQYF
TRBV6-5	TRBD1	few	TRBJ1-5	TGTGCCAGCGGAAGCAGGGGGCTCCAGCCCCAGCATTTT	CASGSRGLQPQHF
TRBV12-3/TRBV12-4	-	many	TRBJ2-1	TGTGCCAGCAGTGGGAGGCGGGTCAGGGCCGATGGCTATGAGCAGTTCTTC	CASSGRRVRADGYEQFF
TRBV29-1	TRBD1	-	TRBJ1-5	TGCAGCGTCCGACAGGGGCACAACCAGCCCCAGCATTTT	CSVRQGHNQPQHF
TRBV20-1	-	once	TRBJ1-5	TGCAGTGCCAAAGACCCTATCCCGGGGGCAGGGAATCAGCCCCAGCATTTT	CSAKDPIPGAGNQPQHF
TRBV3-1	TRBD2	once	TRBJ2-1	TGTGCCAGCAGCCAAAATAGCGGGAGCACCTACAATGGGCAGTTCTTC	CASSQNSGSTYNGQFF